The 13 T cell receptor beta chains reported below all come from one sample, sequenced in a study of neurological immune-mediated disorders. TCRdb redid the calling of the 5' RACE reads with MiXCR, one entry per CDR3 protein. The sample lists approximately 50,000 distinct CDR3 sequences; around 3.4% were seen once. What was sequenced was PBMCs. The receptors were gathered from a man between 35 and 55 years old with multiple sclerosis.

This clonotype was recorded many times. V and J are TRBV7-2 and TRBJ2-3, with 11 bases identical to TRBD2. V shed 5 bases and J 2 bases; nucleotides not matched to a gene: 12. Per the germline V gene, CDR1 is SGHTA and CDR2 is FQGNSA. CDR3 length equals 18 residues. CDR3 region: CASSLDPLAGAPTDTQYF. The CDR3 region has the DNA TGTGCCAGCAGCCTCGACCCACTAGCGGGGGCCCCCACAGATACGCAGTATTTT.

This clonotype occurred a few times. The chain uses TRBV3-1 and TRBJ2-3; no definite D call. There are 12 residues in the CDR3. V lost 5 bases to trimming and J lost 8 bases, with 11 bases between them. CDR1 is LGHDT, CDR2 YNNKEL, per germline (reference sequence). This CDR3 is CASSFERRTQYF. For the CDR3, the DNA is TGTGCCAGCAGCTTTGAAAGGCGTACGCAGTATTTT.

This clonotype showed up many times. The CDR3 coding sequence is TGTGCCAGCAGCTTCGACATTCTCGAGACCCAGTACTTC. This encodes CASSFDILETQYF. This rearrangement joins TRBV11-2 to TRBJ2-5; D call uncertain. The CDR3 loop spans 13 amino acids. The germline CDR1 and CDR2 sequences are SGHAT and FQNNGV. V dropped 3 bases and J dropped 5 bases, with 10 bases sitting between them.

This clonotype was found many times. This chain connects TRBV12-3 or TRBV12-4 to TRBJ2-2; 8 bases fit TRBD1. The CDR3 covers 15 residues. Trimming took 7 bases from V and 0 from J; bases not matched to a gene: 4. The DNA for the CDR3 is TGTGCCAGCACCCGGGACAGGACGAACACCGGGGAGCTGTTTTTT. This sequence encodes CASTRDRTNTGELFF.

This clonotype was observed at least ten times. The chain links TRBV20-1 to TRBJ1-2; 9 positions agree with TRBD1. This CDR3 has 11 amino acids. The germline V gene encodes CDR1 DFQATT and CDR2 SNEGSKA (reference sequence). J gave up 8 bases and V 5 bases, and 3 bases lay outside the gene matches. The DNA of the CDR3 is TGCAGTGCTTCCGGGACAGGGGGCTACACCTTC. Amino acids: CSASGTGGYTF.

A few counts support this clonotype. Compared with germline, one end of the junction differs, possibly owing to a read error. The chain couples TRBV7-3 to TRBJ1-6; 9 nucleotides align to TRBD1. Germline CDR1 SGHTA, CDR2 FQGTGA. The CDR3 is made up of 13 amino acids. CDR3 DNA sequence: TGTGCCAGCAGCTCCGGACAGGGGAAACCCCTCAACTTT. The encoded protein is CASSSGQGKPLNF.

In its sample, this clonotype was seen many times. V is TRBV4-1 and J is TRBJ2-3; D remains ambiguous. V was shortened by 0 bases and J by 6 bases, with 10 bases between the two germline ends. This CDR3 comprises 14 residues. Germline CDR1 is MGHRA and CDR2 is YSYEKL. The CDR3 spells CASSQEALTDTQYF. The CDR3 nucleotides read TGCGCCAGCAGCCAAGAAGCACTAACGGATACGCAGTATTTT.

The sample holds many counts of this clonotype. V is TRBV5-5 and J is TRBJ1-5; D might be TRBD1 (6 bases). The V gene lost 0 bases and the J gene lost 7 bases, with 8 bases spanning the gap. The CDR3 length is 13 residues. Germline assignment: CDR1 SGHKS and CDR2 YYEKEE (reference sequence). CDR3 residues: CASSLVGGQPQHF. CDR3 sequence (DNA): TGTGCCAGCAGCTTGGTAGGGGGACAGCCCCAGCATTTT.

This clonotype has ten or more counts. The chain carries TRBV9 and TRBJ2-3, with a weak D call TRBD1 (6 bases). V dropped 9 bases and J dropped 0 bases, with 17 bases sitting between them. Looked up from germline, CDR1 is SGDLS and CDR2 is YYNGEE. The CDR3 is 15 residues long. The CDR3 DNA reads TGTGCCACTTTCGGACAGCCTTTTAGCACAGATACGCAGTATTTT. It translates to CATFGQPFSTDTQYF. The full variable domain, with the rest looked up from reference TRBV9 and TRBJ2-3, is DSGVTQTPKHLITATGQRVTLRCSPRSGDLSVYWYQQSLDQGLQFLIQYYNGEERAKGNILERFSAQQFPDLHSELNLSSLELGDSALYFCATFGQPFSTDTQYFGPGTRLTVL.

This clonotype was observed many times. The J gene is TRBJ2-2, the V gene TRBV7-6, with a tentative D call TRBD2 (6 bases). Trimming took off 7 bases at V and 6 bases at J, with 6 bases between the two ends. The CDR3 length is 11 residues. In germline, CDR1 is SGHVS, CDR2 FNYEAQ. This CDR3 reads CASTGAGELFF. The CDR3 DNA sequence: TGTGCCAGCACGGGGGCCGGGGAGCTGTTTTTT.

The J gene is TRBJ2-7, the V gene TRBV5-6; D is unclear. This CDR3 contains 14 residues. The V gene's germline CDR1 is SGHDT and CDR2 YYEEEE. The V gene lost 2 bases and the J gene lost 7 bases, with 16 bases spanning the gap. The CDR3 is CASSFGKSGREQYF. For the CDR3, the DNA is TGTGCCAGCAGCTTCGGAAAGTCGGGCAGAGAGCAGTACTTC.

This clonotype has ten or more counts. The V gene is TRBV5-1, the J gene TRBJ2-6; D unclear. The CDR3 sequence is 16 residues long. The ends were cut back, 2 bases at V and 0 bases at J, with 9 bases in the middle. Germline values: CDR1 SGHRS, CDR2 YFSETQ. The CDR3 loop is CASSFTASSGANVLTF. The CDR3 coding sequence is TGCGCCAGCAGCTTCACGGCCAGCTCTGGGGCCAACGTCCTGACTTTC.

In its sample, this clonotype was seen many times. The chain carries TRBV4-1 and TRBJ2-3, with D possibly being TRBD1 (6 bases). Trimming shortened V by 4 bases and J by 2 bases, and 25 bases separated the two germline ends. Germline assignment: CDR1 MGHRA and CDR2 YSYEKL. The CDR3 covers 19 residues. CDR3 DNA sequence: TGCGCCAGCAGCCTGCAAACAGGGAGACCCTTACAACCCACAGATACGCAGTATTTT. Translated: CASSLQTGRPLQPTDTQYF.